The rows below give T cell receptor beta chains drawn from one sample of a study of technical replicates of blood from a handful of donors. The table came from immunoSEQ multiplex PCR; TCRdb's copy has only in-frame clones and leaves some out. This sample has around 63,000 clones, with 95% to 98% found just once. Sequencing input: T cells isolated from PBMCs. Source of these receptors: a human donor in good health. Both conserved end residues are part of each CDR3. A D gene is named only where the DNA matches it firmly. Size is stated for part of the rows, as once, few or many counts, or as a class when the clone is expanded.

size	V	J	D	DNA	CDR3
once	TRBV5-4	TRBJ2-3	TRBD2	TGTGCCAGCAGCTTTGATAAGCGGGGAGGCACAGATACGCAGTATTTT	CASSFDKRGGTDTQYF
NA	TRBV5-6	TRBJ2-7	NA	TGTGCCAGCAGCTTGGTCGGGGCAGGGGGGTCCTACGAGCAGTACTTC	CASSLVGAGGSYEQYF
NA	TRBV27	TRBJ2-7	TRBD1	TGTGCCAGCAGTTTTTTTTCTACAGGGGGGAACTACGAGCAGTACTTC	CASSFFSTGGNYEQYF
NA	TRBV4-1	TRBJ2-1	NA	TGCGCCAGCAGCCAAGGACGCGGGGGCCGCCTTGAGCAGTTCTTC	CASSQGRGGRLEQFF
NA	TRBV5-4	TRBJ2-1	TRBD1	TGTGCCAGCAGCACTAGACAGGGTGGGAATGAGCAGTTCTTC	CASSTRQGGNEQFF
NA	TRBV19	TRBJ1-2	NA	TGTGCCAGTAGTATAGGAAGAGATGGCTACACCTTC	CASSIGRDGYTF
NA	TRBV11-3	TRBJ1-1	NA	TGTGCCAGCAGCGGCCGAGGGACAATGGGGCCGAACACTGAAGCTTTCTTT	CASSGRGTMGPNTEAFF
NA	TRBV9	TRBJ2-4	NA	TGTGCCAGCAGCGTAGGGTTCCTCACGGAGAGCAAAAACATTCAGTACTTC	CASSVGFLTESKNIQYF
NA	TRBV7-9	TRBJ2-7	NA	TGTGCCAGCAGTTCCCCAGGGGGGCTCTCCTACGAGCAGTACTTC	CASSSPGGLSYEQYF
NA	TRBV28	TRBJ2-7	TRBD2	TGTGCCAGCAGGGGCTATACTAGCGGGGAGCAGTACTTC	CASRGYTSGEQYF
NA	TRBV18	TRBJ1-2	NA	TGTGCCAGCTCACCACCGTGGGCTGACTATGGCTACACCTTC	CASSPPWADYGYTF
once	TRBV15	TRBJ2-7	NA	TGTGCCACCAGCAGAGGGGCAGTCTCCTACGAGCAGTACTTC	CATSRGAVSYEQYF
NA	TRBV7-6	TRBJ1-1	NA	TGTGCCAGCAGCTTAGTGGGGGGGCACTTGAACACTGAAGCTTTCTTT	CASSLVGGHLNTEAFF
NA	TRBV7-6	TRBJ1-3	NA	TGTGCCAGCAGCTTGCCGAAGGATCGGGAAAGGGCTGGAAACACCATATATTTT	CASSLPKDRERAGNTIYF
once	TRBV7-9	TRBJ2-7	TRBD2	TGTGCCAGCAGCTCAGTCCTGCGGGGGGCCTTCTCCTACGAGCAGTACTTC	CASSSVLRGAFSYEQYF
NA	TRBV5-1	TRBJ2-5	NA	TGCGCCAGCAGCTTCACTGGTCTAGAGACCCAGTACTTC	CASSFTGLETQYF
NA	TRBV10-3	TRBJ1-3	TRBD1	TGTGCCATCAGTGACGGGACAGGCAGGGGTTCTGGAAGAAACACCATATATTTT	CAISDGTGRGSGRNTIYF
NA	TRBV4-2	TRBJ2-7	TRBD2	TGTGCCAGCAGCCAAGATCCGCTAGCGGGACTTCTACGTTGGCAGTACTTC	CASSQDPLAGLLRWQYF
NA	TRBV11-2	TRBJ1-3	NA	TGTGCCAGCAGCTTATCCAGCTCTGGAAACACCATATATTTT	CASSLSSSGNTIYF
NA	TRBV4-1	TRBJ2-1	TRBD1	TGCGCCAGCAGCCAAGACCAGGGACAGGACAATGAGCAGTTCTTC	CASSQDQGQDNEQFF
NA	TRBV11-2	TRBJ2-3	NA	TGTGCCAGCAGCTTCCCCGCGGGAAGGCATACGCAGTATTTT	CASSFPAGRHTQYF
NA	TRBV6-1	TRBJ2-7	NA	TGTGCCAGCAGTGAAAAAGTGTTAGCCACCTACGAGCAGTACTTC	CASSEKVLATYEQYF
NA	TRBV10-3	TRBJ2-1	TRBD2	TGTGCCATCACGTCGGCGGGAGAAGATGAGCAGTTCTTC	CAITSAGEDEQFF
NA	TRBV28	TRBJ2-3	NA	TGTGCCAGCAGTTTGGCATACGAAAGCACAGATACGCAGTATTTT	CASSLAYESTDTQYF
once	TRBV6-5	TRBJ1-2	NA	TGTGCCAGCAGTCGGCAGGGGAAAGGTGGCTACACCTTC	CASSRQGKGGYTF
NA	TRBV28	TRBJ1-1	NA	TGTGCCAGCAGTTTGGGGGCGCCGAACACTGAAGCTTTCTTT	CASSLGAPNTEAFF
NA	TRBV10-1	TRBJ1-2	TRBD1	TGCGCCAGCAGTGAACGTGTTCAAGGGGGCTCGGGCTACACCTTC	CASSERVQGGSGYTF
NA	TRBV27	TRBJ1-1	NA	TGTGCCAGCAGTTACGGGACTGAAGCTTTCTTT	CASSYGTEAFF
NA	TRBV5-1	TRBJ2-7	NA	TGCGCCAGCAGCTCCCCGGGGAGGGGGTCCTACGAGCAGTACTTC	CASSSPGRGSYEQYF
NA	TRBV5-1	TRBJ1-1	TRBD1	TGCGCCAGCAGCTTACGGGACAGCAACACTGAAGCTTTCTTT	CASSLRDSNTEAFF
NA	TRBV7-6	TRBJ2-7	TRBD1	TGTGCCAGCAGCTTATATCCGAGACAGGGGGAATACGAGCAGTACTTC	CASSLYPRQGEYEQYF
NA	TRBV11-2	TRBJ1-3	NA	TGTGCCAGCAGCTTAGAGCGGCATCCTGGAAACACCATATATTTT	CASSLERHPGNTIYF
NA	TRBV4-1	TRBJ1-1	TRBD1	TGCGCCAGCAGCGCTCGGGACAGGGCGAACACTGAAGCTTTCTTT	CASSARDRANTEAFF
once	TRBV7-9	TRBJ2-7	NA	TGTGCCAGCAGCTTAGTCCGGACAGAGACCTACGAGCAGTACTTC	CASSLVRTETYEQYF
NA	TRBV5-1	TRBJ1-5	TRBD1	TGCGCCAGCAGCCGGGACAGGGACCAGCCCCAGCATTTT	CASSRDRDQPQHF
NA	TRBV7-8	TRBJ2-7	NA	TGTGCCAGCAGCTTCGGCCAAGGGAGGGCGGGGGCGGACGAGCAGTACTTC	CASSFGQGRAGADEQYF
NA	TRBV5-1	TRBJ1-1	NA	TGCGCCAGCAGCTTGGAGCGGGAGGACATGAACACTGAAGCTTTCTTT	CASSLEREDMNTEAFF
NA	TRBV9	TRBJ1-1	NA	TGTGCCAGCAGCGAACGGACGGCGGGTGAAGCTTTCTTT	CASSERTAGEAFF
once	TRBV6-5	TRBJ2-1	NA	TGTGCCAGCAGGAAACAGGGCAGGAATGAGCAGTTCTTC	CASRKQGRNEQFF
NA	TRBV28	TRBJ2-7	TRBD2	TGTGCCAGCAGTTTGGGACTGACTATACTAGCGGGAGTATCGTACGAGCAGTACTTC	CASSLGLTILAGVSYEQYF
NA	TRBV7-8	TRBJ2-1	TRBD2	TGTGCCAGCAGCTTCCTAGCGGGAGAGTACAATGAGCAGTTCTTC	CASSFLAGEYNEQFF
NA	TRBV29-1	TRBJ2-1	TRBD2	TGCAGCGTTGAAAACGCGGGAGAGAGGGTTGAGCAGTTCTTC	CSVENAGERVEQFF
NA	TRBV6-5	TRBJ2-7	NA	TGTGCCAGCAGTTACTCGAGCAGGGGCCCCTACGAGCAGTACTTC	CASSYSSRGPYEQYF
NA	TRBV7-3	TRBJ1-1	NA	TGTGCCAGCAGCCTACAGGGTAACACTGAAGCTTTCTTT	CASSLQGNTEAFF
NA	TRBV15	TRBJ1-5	NA	TGTGCCACCAGCAGAAGGCTCGACTCTAAAGGCCAGCCCCAGCATTTT	CATSRRLDSKGQPQHF
NA	TRBV2	TRBJ1-2	TRBD1	TGTGCCAGCAGTGTGGGGACAGGGGGCTTCGATTATGGCTACACCTTC	CASSVGTGGFDYGYTF
NA	TRBV15	TRBJ2-7	NA	TGTGCCACCAGCCACCACAGCTCCACCTACGAGCAGTACTTC	CATSHHSSTYEQYF
NA	TRBV21-1	TRBJ2-7	NA	TGTGCCAGCAGCAAAGTAGGACAGAGGAAGCGACGCCCTTCCTACGAGCAGTACTTC	CASSKVGQRKRRPSYEQYF
NA	TRBV21-1	TRBJ2-5	NA	TGTGCCAGCAGCGCTACTGGACTAGGCAAGGAGACCCAGTACTTC	CASSATGLGKETQYF
NA	TRBV28	TRBJ2-7	TRBD1	TGTGCCAGCAGTTTTCCCCCCTGGGACAGGGCCATATCATACGAGCAGTACTTC	CASSFPPWDRAISYEQYF
NA	TRBV25-1	TRBJ2-7	NA	TGTGCCAGCAGTGGGGCATACGAGCAGTACTTC	CASSGAYEQYF
NA	TRBV6-5	TRBJ1-1	NA	TGTGCCAGCAGTTACTGGTCAGGGCCTCCGAACACTGAAGCTTTCTTT	CASSYWSGPPNTEAFF
once	TRBV28	TRBJ1-2	NA	TGTGCCAGCAGTGGGCCCCTGGGAGAGAACTATGGCTACACCTTC	CASSGPLGENYGYTF
NA	TRBV11-2	TRBJ2-7	TRBD2	TGTGCCAGCAGGCAATGGGGGGGCGAGCAGTACTTC	CASRQWGGEQYF
NA	TRBV6-4	TRBJ2-1	TRBD2	TGTGCCAGCAGTGACGGGCTAGCGGGAGGGCAGTTCTTC	CASSDGLAGGQFF
once	TRBV5-1	TRBJ1-2	NA	TGCGCCAGCAGGTCGTCGGACTCCGGGATCTTTGATGGCTACACCTTC	CASRSSDSGIFDGYTF
NA	TRBV6-6	TRBJ2-7	TRBD1	TGTGCCAGCAGACCCAGGGACAGGGGGCAGTACGAGCAGTACTTC	CASRPRDRGQYEQYF